This T cell receptor (beta chain) was sequenced during a study of blood T cell repertoires in COVID-19 (dated by TCRdb to 2018 to 2021). Broadly, across the study: The collaborator samples originated in the United States, Italy and Spain and spanned the acute and convalescent phases of COVID-19. Subjects who had been exposed to COVID-19, were actively infected with it, or had recovered from it provided the deeply sampled blood TCRbeta repertoires that made up the dataset. The samples were drawn from the first 160 participants of the ongoing ImmuneRACE study and from some 1,300 subjects provided by 6 global collaborators. The prospective study material was composed of cDNA or gDNA derived from T cells, B-cell-depleted T cells, or PBMCs. The repertoires were released in a freely available public database intended as a resource for research on the immune response to SARS-CoV-2. A de-identified subject ID, COVID-19 status, age in years and sex were almost always included in the sample metadata. Where HLA class I and class II types were available, the types were taken from metadata supplied by the sample provider, not from assay-based typing.

V and J lose 6 bases and 2 bases, and a span of 10 bases separates them. From a lookup of the germline V gene, CDR1 and CDR2 are SQVTM and ANQGSEA. Reading from cysteine to phenylalanine, the CDR3 counts 12 amino acids. Only CDR3 DNA is held: 36 bases, read in frame from base 1. Participants in the prospective study were aged roughly 18 to 90 years, lived in 20 to 30 United States geographic areas, and enrolled through a virtual design. To assign participants to cohorts, the prospective study relied on clinical history that participants themselves reported in a screening survey and a study questionnaire. A participant counted as exposed if, within 2 weeks of entering the study, that participant had been in contact with someone who had a PCR-confirmed or clinician-diagnosed COVID-19 case. Each participant in the prospective study had whole blood, serum and a nasopharyngeal or oropharyngeal swab collected by mobile phlebotomists. Over a roughly 2-month period, participants in the prospective study had the option of providing additional blood draws and questionnaires. Blood samples from the prospective study were shipped frozen or at room temperature prior to DNA extraction.

A note on this clone: No cognate antigen has been identified for it. No base quality information exists; no much larger clone differs at one position.

Paper-wide results and their limitations: Clinical and demographic metadata were provided uncurated, with the amount varying by source and participant.

TCRbeta CDR3 regions were amplified from genomic DNA by means of the immunoSEQ Assay, a bias-controlled multiplex PCR. As for the authors' bioinformatics: Within the assay, amplification of reference gene primers was used to estimate how many nucleated cells each sample contained. To quantify the absolute abundance of each unique TCRbeta CDR3 rearrangement, sequence reads were collapsed and filtered. Productive Simpson clonality was computed per sample as the square root of Simpson's diversity index over productive rearrangements. Here the immuneACCESS table is served through TCRdb, limited to in-frame sequences with V and J called. Missing clones are a known gap in these copies; in checked studies unresolved V genes cover under half, and the rest lacks a known reason. V and J calls and clone size are those listed in that table; D and trimming were worked out from the DNA. Recorded for this sample are 350,000 or so clones; about 88% of them occurred a single time. The ten largest clones capture 1% of the sample.

This receptor was taken from a woman aged 25 to 39 who had been exposed to COVID-19. Sequenced sample: PBMCs or T cells enriched from blood (not recorded which). The sequence is built from TRBV29-1 and TRBJ2-5, with a tentative D gene TRBD1 over 5 matching bases. At the DNA level, the sequence is TGCAGCGTGACAGATTTTCAAGAGACCCAGTACTTC. This gives the protein CSVTDFQETQYF. The CDR3 plus the reference TRBV29-1 and TRBJ2-5 genes for the other parts give the full variable domain: SAVISQKPSRDICQRGTSLTIQCQVDSQVTMMFWYRQQPGQSLTLIATANQGSEATYESGFVIDKFPISRPNLTFSTLTVSNMSPEDSSIYLCSVTDFQETQYFGPGTRLLVL.